This T cell receptor (beta chain) was identified in a study of a mutant IDH1 vaccine in newly diagnosed glioma. Time point specified: week 35, safety follow-up. Vaccination used 300 ug of mutant IDH1 20-mer peptide per dose, with topical imiquimod. The V gene's germline CDR1 is MRHNA and CDR2 SNTAGT. The V gene lost 0 bases and the J gene lost 1 base, with 15 bases spanning the gap. The CDR3 is 17 amino acids. Details on this clone: Its target is unknown.

The method was immunoSEQ multiplex PCR; TCRdb's version includes in-frame clones alone and lacks a portion of them. The table records tens of thousands of clones, approximately 82% of them present only once. V gene TRBV6-4 combines with J gene TRBJ1-2; D is unclear. The sample here was PBMCs, taken from a glioma patient whose treatment included an IDH1 peptide vaccine. This clonotype was sampled from a woman younger than 35 with glioma. CDR3 DNA sequence: TGTGCCAGCAGTGACTCCCCCTTCGGCAGCTTTAACTATGGCTACACCTTC. Amino acids: CASSDSPFGSFNYGYTF.